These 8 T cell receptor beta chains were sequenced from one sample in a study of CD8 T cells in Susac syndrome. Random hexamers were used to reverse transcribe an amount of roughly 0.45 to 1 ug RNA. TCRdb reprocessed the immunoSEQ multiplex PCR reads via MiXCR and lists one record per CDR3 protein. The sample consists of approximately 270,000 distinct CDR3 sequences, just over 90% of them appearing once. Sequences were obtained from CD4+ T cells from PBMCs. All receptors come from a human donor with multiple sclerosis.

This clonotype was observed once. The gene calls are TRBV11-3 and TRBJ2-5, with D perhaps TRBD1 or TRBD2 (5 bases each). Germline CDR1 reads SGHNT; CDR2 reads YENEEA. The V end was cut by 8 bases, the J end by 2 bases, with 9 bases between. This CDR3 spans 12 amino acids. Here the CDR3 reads CASGGRQETQYF. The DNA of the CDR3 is TGTGCCAGCGGGGGAAGGCAAGAGACCCAGTACTTC.

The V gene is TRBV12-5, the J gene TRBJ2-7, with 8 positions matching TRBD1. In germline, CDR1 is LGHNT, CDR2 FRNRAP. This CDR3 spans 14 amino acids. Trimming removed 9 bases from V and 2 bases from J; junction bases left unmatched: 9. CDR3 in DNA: TGTGCTAGCGGCGGACAGGGTGCCCCCTACGAGCAGTACTTC. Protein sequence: CASGGQGAPYEQYF.

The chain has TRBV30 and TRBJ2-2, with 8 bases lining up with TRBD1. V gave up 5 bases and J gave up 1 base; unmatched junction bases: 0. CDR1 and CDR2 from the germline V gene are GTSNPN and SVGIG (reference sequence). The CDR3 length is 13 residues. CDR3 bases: TGTGCCTGGGGGACAGGGAACACCGGGGAGCTGTTTTTT. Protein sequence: CAWGTGNTGELFF.

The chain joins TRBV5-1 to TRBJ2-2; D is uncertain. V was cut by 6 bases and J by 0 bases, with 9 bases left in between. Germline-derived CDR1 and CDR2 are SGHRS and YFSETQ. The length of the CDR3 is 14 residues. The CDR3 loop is CASTLLANTGELFF. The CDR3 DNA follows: TGCGCCAGCACCCTCTTAGCGAACACCGGGGAGCTGTTTTTT.

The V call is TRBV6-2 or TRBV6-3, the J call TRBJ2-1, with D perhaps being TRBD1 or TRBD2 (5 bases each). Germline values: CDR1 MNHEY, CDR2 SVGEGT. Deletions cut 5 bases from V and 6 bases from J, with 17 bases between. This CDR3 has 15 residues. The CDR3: CASSQPFGAGNEQFF. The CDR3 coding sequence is TGTGCCAGCAGTCAACCCTTCGGGGCTGGCAATGAGCAGTTCTTC.

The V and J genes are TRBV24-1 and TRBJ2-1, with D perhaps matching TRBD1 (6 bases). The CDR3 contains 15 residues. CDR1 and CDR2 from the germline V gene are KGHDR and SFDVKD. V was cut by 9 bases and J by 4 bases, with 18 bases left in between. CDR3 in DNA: TGTGCCACCGGAGATTCGAGGGGGACATACAATGAGCAGTTCTTC. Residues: CATGDSRGTYNEQFF.

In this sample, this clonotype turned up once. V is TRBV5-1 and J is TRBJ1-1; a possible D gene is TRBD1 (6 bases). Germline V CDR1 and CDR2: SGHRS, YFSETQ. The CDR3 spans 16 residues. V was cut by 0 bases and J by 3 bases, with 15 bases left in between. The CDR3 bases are TGCGCCAGCAGCTTGGCTGGGGGCGATGGGGACACTGAAGCTTTCTTT. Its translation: CASSLAGGDGDTEAFF.

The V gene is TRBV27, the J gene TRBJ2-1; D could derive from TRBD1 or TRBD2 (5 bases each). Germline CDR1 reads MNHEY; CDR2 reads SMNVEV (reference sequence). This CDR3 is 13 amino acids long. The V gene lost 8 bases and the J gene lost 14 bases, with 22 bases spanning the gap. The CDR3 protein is CASGPQGAGMEFF. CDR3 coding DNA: TGTGCCAGCGGACCCCAAGGGGCCGGGATGGAGTTCTTC.